These 6 T cell receptor beta chains originate from one sample sequenced in a study of cytomegalovirus exposure and HLA in healthy donors. Both 60 Vbeta primers and 13 Jbeta primers went into the PCR. Only in-frame clones appear in the TCRdb table, and some are missing; sequencing was by immunoSEQ multiplex PCR. The data show 150,000 to 200,000 clones, with roughly three quarters seen just once and over 3% held by the top ten. Sequencing was done on a sample of PBMCs. These TCRs come from a male donor in good health and CMV-seronegative.

CDR3 coding DNA: TGTGCCAGCAGTCTACGTGGGACAGCGGTTAACTATGGCTACACCTTC. It translates to CASSLRGTAVNYGYTF. This sequence joins TRBV27 and TRBJ1-2; the match to TRBD1 covers 7 bases. This CDR3 region has 16 residues. The trim removed 5 bases at V and 1 base at J, leaving 10 bases unmatched. In germline, CDR1 is MNHEY, CDR2 SMNVEV (reference sequence).

V is TRBV6-5 and J is TRBJ1-2, with D possibly TRBD1 on 5 matching bases. V gave up 4 bases and J gave up 3 bases, with 12 bases separating them. Germline V gene sequence: CDR1 MNHEY, CDR2 SVGAGI. The CDR3 is made up of 14 amino acids. CDR3 coding DNA: TGTGCCAGCAGTTCCTCCGGGACTCACTATGGCTACACCTTC. Protein sequence: CASSSSGTHYGYTF.

This clone was observed a single time. This chain uses TRBV5-1 with TRBJ2-7; a possible D gene is TRBD1 (6 bases). The ends were cut back, 7 bases at V and 0 bases at J, with 11 bases in the middle. Germline CDR1 SGHRS, CDR2 YFSETQ. The CDR3 loop spans 13 amino acids. CDR3 sequence: CASRQGSSYEQYF. The CDR3 DNA reads TGCGCCAGCCGCCAGGGGAGCTCCTACGAGCAGTACTTC.

The CDR3 region has the DNA TGTGCCAGCAGCTTTGGGACAGGGACCTATGGCTACACCTTC. This sequence encodes CASSFGTGTYGYTF. V gene TRBV5-6 combines with J gene TRBJ1-2, with 9 bases lining up with TRBD1. V trimming: 2 bases; J trimming: 4 bases; junction bases outside the gene matches: 3. Per germline, CDR1 SGHDT and CDR2 YYEEEE. This CDR3 comprises 14 residues.

The chain has TRBV11-2 and TRBJ2-5; D not resolved. V gave up 6 bases and J gave up 1 base, with 6 bases separating them. Germline loops: CDR1 SGHAT, CDR2 FQNNGV. This CDR3 is 12 amino acids long. CDR3 loop: CASRSGQETQYF. The CDR3, as DNA: TGTGCCAGCAGGTCGGGCCAAGAGACCCAGTACTTC.

This rearrangement joins TRBV15 to TRBJ2-5, with no clear D. TRBJ2-7 explains the end of the DNA better; the J call may be wrong. Germline CDR1 is LNHNV and CDR2 is YYDKDF (reference sequence). CDR3 size: 12 residues. In nucleotides, the CDR3 is TGTGCCACCAGCAGAGGTCACTACGAGCAGTACTTC. Residues: CATSRGHYEQYF.